This T cell receptor (beta chain) was obtained from a study of molecular identifiers for immune sequencing clone quantification. TCRdb independently ran MiXCR on the PCR reads; one entry per CDR3 protein. The profile shows about 320,000 distinct CDR3 sequences, around 21% of them singletons. Only a few counts were recorded for this clonotype. Because the CDR3's place on the DNA is in doubt, the DNA is left out and the CDR3 is given as listed by TCRdb. The sequencing input was naive CD8+ T cells from blood, with Jurkat cell RNA spiked in. Noted subset: FACS-sorted CD8+CD4-CCR7+CD45RA+ naive T cells. The source of this sequence is a human donor in good health. Some libraries in this study had Jurkat cell RNA spiked in.

The CDR3: CASSFGPGDEQYF. This chain joins TRBV12-3 or TRBV12-4 and TRBJ2-7; no check of the table's D call, TRBD1, against the DNA was made. The CDR3 region is 13 residues in length, termini included.